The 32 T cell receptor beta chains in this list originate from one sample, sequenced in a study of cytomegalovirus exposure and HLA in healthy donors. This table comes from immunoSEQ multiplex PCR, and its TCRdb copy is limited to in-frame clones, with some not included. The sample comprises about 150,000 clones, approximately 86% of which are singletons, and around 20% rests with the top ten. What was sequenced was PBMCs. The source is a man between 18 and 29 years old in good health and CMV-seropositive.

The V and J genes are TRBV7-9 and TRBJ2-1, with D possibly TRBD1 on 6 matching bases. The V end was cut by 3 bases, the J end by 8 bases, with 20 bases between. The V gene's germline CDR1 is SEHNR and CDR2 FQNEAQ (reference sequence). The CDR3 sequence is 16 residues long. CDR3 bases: TGTGCCAGCAGCTTGGAGCCGTGGACAGCCAGAGATGAGCAGTTCTTC. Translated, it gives CASSLEPWTARDEQFF. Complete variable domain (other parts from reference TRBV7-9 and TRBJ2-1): DTGVSQNPRHKITKRGQNVTFRCDPISEHNRLYWYRQTLGQGPEFLTYFQNEAQLEKSRLLSDRFSAERPKGSFSTLEIQRTEQGDSAMYLCASSLEPWTARDEQFFGPGTRLTVL.

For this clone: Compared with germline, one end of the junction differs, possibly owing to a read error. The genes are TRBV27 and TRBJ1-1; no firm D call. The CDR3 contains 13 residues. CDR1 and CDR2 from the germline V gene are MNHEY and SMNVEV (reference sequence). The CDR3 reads CASTTFEFPEVFF. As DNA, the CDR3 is TGTGCCAGCACTACCTTCGAATTTCCTGAAGTTTTCTTT.

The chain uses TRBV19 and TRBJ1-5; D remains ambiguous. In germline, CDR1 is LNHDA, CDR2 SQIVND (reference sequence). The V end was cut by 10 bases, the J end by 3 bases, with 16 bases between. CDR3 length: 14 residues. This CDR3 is CATTGTGSNQPQHF. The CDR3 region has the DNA TGTGCCACCACGGGTACGGGGTCCAATCAGCCCCAGCATTTT.

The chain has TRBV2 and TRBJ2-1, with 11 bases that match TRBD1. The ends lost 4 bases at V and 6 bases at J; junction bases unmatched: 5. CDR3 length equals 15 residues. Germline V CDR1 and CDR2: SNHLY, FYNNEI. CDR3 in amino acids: CASSGRDRGSNEQFF. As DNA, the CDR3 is TGTGCCAGCAGTGGCCGGGACAGGGGGAGCAATGAGCAGTTCTTC. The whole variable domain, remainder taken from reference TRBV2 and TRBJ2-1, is EPEVTQTPSHQVTQMGQEVILRCVPISNHLYFYWYRQILGQKVEFLVSFYNNEISEKSEIFDDQFSVERPDGSNFTLKIRSTKLEDSAMYFCASSGRDRGSNEQFFGPGTRLTVL.

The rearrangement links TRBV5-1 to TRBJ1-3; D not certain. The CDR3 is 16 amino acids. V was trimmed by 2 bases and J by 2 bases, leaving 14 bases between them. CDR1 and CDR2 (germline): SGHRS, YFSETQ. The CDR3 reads CASSFRGYNTGNTIYF. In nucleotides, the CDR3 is TGCGCCAGCAGCTTTAGAGGATACAATACTGGAAACACCATATATTTT. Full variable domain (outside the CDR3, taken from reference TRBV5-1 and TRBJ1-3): KAGVTQTPRYLIKTRGQQVTLSCSPISGHRSVSWYQQTPGQGLQFLFEYFSETQRNKGNFPGRFSGRQFSNSRSEMNVSTLELGDSALYLCASSFRGYNTGNTIYFGEGSWLTVV.

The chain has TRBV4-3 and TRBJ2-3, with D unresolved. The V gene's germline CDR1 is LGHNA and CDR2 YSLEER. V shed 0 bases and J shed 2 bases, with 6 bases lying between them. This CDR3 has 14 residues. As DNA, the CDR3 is TGCGCCAGCAGCCAAGATTCCTACACAGATACGCAGTATTTT. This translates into CASSQDSYTDTQYF.

CDR3 DNA sequence: TGTGCCAGCAGCTTAGGTTTTAGCGGGGTCTACAATGAGCAGTTCTTC. Protein sequence: CASSLGFSGVYNEQFF. The V call is TRBV11-3, the J call TRBJ2-1; 8 bases align to TRBD2. The CDR3 contains 16 residues. J was trimmed by 3 bases and V by 1 base; bases with no gene match: 5. Germline CDR1 SGHNT, CDR2 YENEEA.

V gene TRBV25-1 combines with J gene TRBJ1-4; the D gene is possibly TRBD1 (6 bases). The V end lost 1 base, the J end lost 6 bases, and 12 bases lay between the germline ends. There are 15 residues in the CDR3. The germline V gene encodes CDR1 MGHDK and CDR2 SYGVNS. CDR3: CASSEWGGVDEKLFF. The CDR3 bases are TGTGCCAGCAGTGAATGGGGGGGCGTGGATGAAAAACTGTTTTTT.

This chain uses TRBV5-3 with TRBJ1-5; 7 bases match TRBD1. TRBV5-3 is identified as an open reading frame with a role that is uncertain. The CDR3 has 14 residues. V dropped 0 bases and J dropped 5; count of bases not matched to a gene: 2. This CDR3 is CARSLGTGHQPQHF. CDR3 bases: TGTGCCAGAAGCTTGGGGACAGGCCATCAGCCCCAGCATTTT.

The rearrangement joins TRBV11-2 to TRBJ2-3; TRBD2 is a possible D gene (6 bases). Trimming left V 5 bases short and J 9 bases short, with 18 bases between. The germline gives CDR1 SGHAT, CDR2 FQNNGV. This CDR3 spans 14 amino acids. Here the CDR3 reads CASSPTRQPGTQYF. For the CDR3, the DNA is TGTGCCAGCAGCCCGACTAGGCAGCCCGGGACGCAGTATTTT.

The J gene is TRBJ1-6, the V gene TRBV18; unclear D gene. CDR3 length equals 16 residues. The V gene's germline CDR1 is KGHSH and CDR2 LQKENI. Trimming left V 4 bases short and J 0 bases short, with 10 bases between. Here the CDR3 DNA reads TGTGCCAGCTCACAGCAGGCCCCCTCCTATAATTCACCCCTCCACTTT. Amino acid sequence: CASSQQAPSYNSPLHF.

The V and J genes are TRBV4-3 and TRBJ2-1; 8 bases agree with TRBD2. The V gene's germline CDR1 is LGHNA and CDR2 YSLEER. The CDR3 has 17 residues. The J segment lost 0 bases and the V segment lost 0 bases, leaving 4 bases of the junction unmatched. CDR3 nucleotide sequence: TGCGCCAGCAGCCAAGATCCCGGGAGGGTCTCCTACAATGAGCAGTTCTTC. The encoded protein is CASSQDPGRVSYNEQFF.

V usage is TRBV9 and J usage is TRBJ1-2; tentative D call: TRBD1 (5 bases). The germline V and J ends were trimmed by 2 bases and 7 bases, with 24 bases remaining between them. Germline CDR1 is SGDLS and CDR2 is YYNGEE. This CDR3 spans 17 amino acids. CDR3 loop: CASSVRGFGESVGGYTF. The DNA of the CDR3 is TGTGCCAGCAGCGTTAGGGGATTCGGTGAGTCAGTAGGTGGCTACACCTTC. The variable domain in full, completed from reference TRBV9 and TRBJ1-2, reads DSGVTQTPKHLITATGQRVTLRCSPRSGDLSVYWYQQSLDQGLQFLIQYYNGEERAKGNILERFSAQQFPDLHSELNLSSLELGDSALYFCASSVRGFGESVGGYTFGSGTRLTVV.

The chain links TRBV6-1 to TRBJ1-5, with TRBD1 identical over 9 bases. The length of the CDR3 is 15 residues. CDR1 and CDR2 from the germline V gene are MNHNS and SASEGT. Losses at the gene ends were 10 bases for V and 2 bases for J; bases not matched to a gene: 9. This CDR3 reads CATTGQGLGNQPQHF. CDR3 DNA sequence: TGTGCCACAACGGGACAGGGATTGGGCAATCAGCCCCAGCATTTT.

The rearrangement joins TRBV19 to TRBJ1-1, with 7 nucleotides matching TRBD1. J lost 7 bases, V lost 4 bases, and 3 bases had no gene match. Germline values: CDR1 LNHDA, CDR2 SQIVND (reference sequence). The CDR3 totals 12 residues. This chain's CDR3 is CASSSRQGEAFF. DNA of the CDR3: TGTGCCAGTAGTAGCAGACAGGGTGAAGCTTTCTTT.

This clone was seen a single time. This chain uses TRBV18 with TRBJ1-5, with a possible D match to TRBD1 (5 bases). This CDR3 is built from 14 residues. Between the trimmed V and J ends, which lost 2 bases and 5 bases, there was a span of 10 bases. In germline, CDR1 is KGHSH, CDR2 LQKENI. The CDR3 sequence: CASSPNWGDQPQHF. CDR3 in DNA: TGTGCCAGCTCACCAAATTGGGGGGATCAGCCCCAGCATTTT.

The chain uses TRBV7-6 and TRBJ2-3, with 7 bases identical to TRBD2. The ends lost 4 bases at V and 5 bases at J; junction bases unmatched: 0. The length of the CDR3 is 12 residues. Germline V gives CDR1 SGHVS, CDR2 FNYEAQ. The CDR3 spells CASSSSGDTQYF. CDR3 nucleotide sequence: TGTGCCAGCAGCTCTAGCGGAGATACGCAGTATTTT.

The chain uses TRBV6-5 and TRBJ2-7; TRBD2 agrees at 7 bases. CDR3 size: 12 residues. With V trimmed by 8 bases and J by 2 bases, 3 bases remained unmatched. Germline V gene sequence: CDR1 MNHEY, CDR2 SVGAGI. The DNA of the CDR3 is TGTGCCAGCGGGGAGGGAACCTACGAGCAGTACTTC. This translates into CASGEGTYEQYF.

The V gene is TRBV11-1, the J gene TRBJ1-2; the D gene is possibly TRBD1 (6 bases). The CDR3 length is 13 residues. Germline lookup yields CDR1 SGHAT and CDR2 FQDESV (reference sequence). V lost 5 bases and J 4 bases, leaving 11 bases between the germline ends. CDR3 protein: CASSTRGFYGYTF. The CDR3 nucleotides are TGTGCCAGCAGCACCAGGGGCTTCTATGGCTACACCTTC. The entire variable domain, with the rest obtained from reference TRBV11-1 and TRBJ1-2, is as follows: EAEVAQSPRYKITEKSQAVAFWCDPISGHATLYWYRQILGQGPELLVQFQDESVVDDSQLPKDRFSAERLKGVDSTLKIQPAELGDSAMYLCASSTRGFYGYTFGSGTRLTVV.

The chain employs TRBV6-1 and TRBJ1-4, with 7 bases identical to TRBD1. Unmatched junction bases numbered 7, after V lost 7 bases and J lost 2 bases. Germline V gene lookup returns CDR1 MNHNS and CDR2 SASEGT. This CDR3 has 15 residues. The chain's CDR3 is CASTRQGGTNEKLFF. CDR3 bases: TGTGCCAGCACCCGCCAGGGGGGCACTAATGAAAAACTGTTTTTT.

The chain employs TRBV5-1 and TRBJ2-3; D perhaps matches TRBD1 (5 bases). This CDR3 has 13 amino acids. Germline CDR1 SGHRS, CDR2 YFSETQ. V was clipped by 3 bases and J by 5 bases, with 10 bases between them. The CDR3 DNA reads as TGCGCCAGCAGCTCAGAAAGGGGAGATACGCAGTATTTT. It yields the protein CASSSERGDTQYF.

CDR3 region: CASSSLAGAGVLQQFF. For the CDR3, the DNA is TGTGCCAGCAGCTCCCTTGCGGGCGCGGGAGTCCTCCAGCAGTTCTTC. J is TRBJ2-1 and V is TRBV13; 7 bases map to TRBD2. Trimming at V came to 4 bases and at J to 11 bases, leaving 17 bases not matched to a gene. CDR1 and CDR2 (germline): PRHDT, FYEKMQ (reference sequence). CDR3 size: 16 residues.

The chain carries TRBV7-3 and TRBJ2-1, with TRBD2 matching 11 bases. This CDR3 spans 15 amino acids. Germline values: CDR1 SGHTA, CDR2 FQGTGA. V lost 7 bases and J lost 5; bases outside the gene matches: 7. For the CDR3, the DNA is TGTGCCAGCACCATACAGGGACTAGCGGACAATGAGCAGTTCTTC. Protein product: CASTIQGLADNEQFF.

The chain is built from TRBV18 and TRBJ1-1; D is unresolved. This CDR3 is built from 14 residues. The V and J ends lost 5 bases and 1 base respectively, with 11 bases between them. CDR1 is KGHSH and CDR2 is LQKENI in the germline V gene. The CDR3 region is CASSSAQRNTEAFF. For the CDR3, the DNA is TGTGCCAGCTCAAGTGCCCAGCGGAACACTGAAGCTTTCTTT.

CDR3: CASSLVLAYEQYF. In DNA, the CDR3 is TGTGCCAGCAGCTTAGTTCTAGCCTACGAGCAGTACTTC. The chain has TRBV11-2 and TRBJ2-7; D call uncertain. Germline V CDR1 and CDR2: SGHAT, FQNNGV. Trimming removed 1 base at V and 2 bases at J, with 6 bases between. This CDR3 spans 13 amino acids. Filled out from reference TRBV11-2 and TRBJ2-7, the complete variable domain reads EAGVAQSPRYKIIEKRQSVAFWCNPISGHATLYWYQQILGQGPKLLIQFQNNGVVDDSQLPKDRFSAERLKGVDSTLKIQPAKLEDSAVYLCASSLVLAYEQYFGPGTRLTVT.

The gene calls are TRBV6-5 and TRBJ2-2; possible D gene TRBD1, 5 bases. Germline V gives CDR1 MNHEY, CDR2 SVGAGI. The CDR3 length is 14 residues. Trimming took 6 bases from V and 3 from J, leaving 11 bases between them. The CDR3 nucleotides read TGTGCCAGCAGGGGGCGCCTATACACCGGGGAGCTGTTTTTT. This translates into CASRGRLYTGELFF.

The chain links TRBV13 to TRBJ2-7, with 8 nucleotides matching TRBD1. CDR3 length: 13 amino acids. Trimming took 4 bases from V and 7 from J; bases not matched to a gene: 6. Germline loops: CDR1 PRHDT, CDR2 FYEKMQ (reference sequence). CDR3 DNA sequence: TGTGCCAGCAGCTCCCAGGGGGCGAGGGAGCAGTACTTC. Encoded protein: CASSSQGAREQYF.

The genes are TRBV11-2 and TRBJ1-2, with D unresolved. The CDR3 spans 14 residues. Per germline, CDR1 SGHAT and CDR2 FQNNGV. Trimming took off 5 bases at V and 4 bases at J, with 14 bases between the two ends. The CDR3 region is CASSPRQTLYGYTF. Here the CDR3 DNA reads TGTGCCAGCAGCCCCAGGCAGACGCTCTATGGCTACACCTTC.

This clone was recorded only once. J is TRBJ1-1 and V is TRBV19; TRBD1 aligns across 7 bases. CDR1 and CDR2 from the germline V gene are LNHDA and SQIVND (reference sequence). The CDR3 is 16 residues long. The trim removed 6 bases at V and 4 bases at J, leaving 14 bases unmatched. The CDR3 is CASSPYLRGGTTEAFF. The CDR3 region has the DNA TGTGCCAGTAGCCCCTACTTACGAGGGGGCACCACTGAAGCTTTCTTT.

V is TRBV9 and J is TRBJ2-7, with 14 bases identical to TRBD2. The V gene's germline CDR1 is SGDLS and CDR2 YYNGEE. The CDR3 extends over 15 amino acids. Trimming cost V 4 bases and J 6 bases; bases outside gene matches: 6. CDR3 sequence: CASSQLGLAGGEQYF. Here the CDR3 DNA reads TGTGCCAGCAGCCAACTCGGACTAGCGGGGGGCGAGCAGTACTTC.

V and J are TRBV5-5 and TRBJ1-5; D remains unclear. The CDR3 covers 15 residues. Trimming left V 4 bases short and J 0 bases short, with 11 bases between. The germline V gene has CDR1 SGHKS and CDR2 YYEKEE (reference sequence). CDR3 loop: CASSPAPYSNQPQHF. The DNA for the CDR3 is TGTGCCAGCAGCCCCGCGCCTTATAGCAATCAGCCCCAGCATTTT.

The chain's CDR3 is CASSDLNTGELFF. As DNA, the CDR3 is TGTGCCAGCAGTGACCTCAACACCGGGGAGCTGTTTTTT. The V gene is TRBV6-4, the J gene TRBJ2-2; D call uncertain. This CDR3 is built from 13 residues. Germline lookup yields CDR1 MRHNA and CDR2 SNTAGT. Between the trimmed V and J ends, which lost 2 bases and 2 bases, there was a span of 3 bases.